This T cell receptor (beta chain) comes out of a study of blood T cell repertoires in COVID-19. As originally analysed: Using reference gene primer amplification, nucleated cell counts were estimated. TCRdb keeps only in-frame clones here, not all; method: immunoSEQ multiplex PCR. V, J and clone size derive from that table, while D and trimming were established from the DNA sequence. The sample shows hundreds of thousands of clones, 85% of them seen only once. Sequenced material: peripheral blood. This receptor was identified in a man aged 50 or older with COVID-19, enrolled during active disease.

The CDR3 spells CASSATGAAKNIQYF. In nucleotides, the CDR3 is TGTGCCAGCAGCGCGACAGGGGCTGCCAAAAACATTCAGTACTTC. The V and J genes are TRBV5-4 and TRBJ2-4, with TRBD1 matching 8 bases. The CDR3 contains 15 residues. V dropped 4 bases and J dropped 1; count of bases not matched to a gene: 4. Germline CDR1 reads SGHNT; CDR2 reads YYREEE (reference sequence).